These 8 T cell receptor beta chains originate from one sample sequenced in a study of T cell changes during pregnancy in multiple sclerosis. Only in-frame clones appear in the TCRdb table, and some are missing; sequencing was by immunoSEQ multiplex PCR. The sample yields about 22,000 clones, about 90% seen once. The sample here was CD4+ T cells from peripheral blood mononuclear cells, taken in the third trimester of pregnancy. These receptors were taken from a female donor in good health, enrolled as a control in a pregnancy study.

V usage is TRBV30 and J usage is TRBJ1-1; maybe TRBD1 (5 bases). CDR1 is GTSNPN, CDR2 SVGIG, per germline (reference sequence). V was trimmed by 3 bases and J by 4 bases, leaving 15 bases between them. The CDR3 contains 14 residues. The DNA for the CDR3 is TGTGCCTGGAGCCACCTTCGGGGGGGCACTGAAGCTTTCTTT. It codes for CAWSHLRGGTEAFF.

The chain combines TRBV6-4 with TRBJ1-2, with TRBD1 identical over 7 bases. V shed 4 bases and J 7 bases; nucleotides not matched to a gene: 6. The CDR3 loop spans 13 amino acids. CDR1 and CDR2 (germline): MRHNA, SNTAGT. CDR3 coding DNA: TGTGCCAGCAGTGGGACAGGAAACATTGGCTACACCTTC. Translation gives CASSGTGNIGYTF.

This chain links TRBV19 with TRBJ2-3; 8 bases align to TRBD2. Per germline, CDR1 LNHDA and CDR2 SQIVND (reference sequence). The CDR3 totals 14 residues. V shed 6 bases and J 3 bases; nucleotides not matched to a gene: 5. CDR3 in amino acids: CASRGLAPTDTQYF. The CDR3 region has the DNA TGTGCCAGTAGAGGACTAGCCCCGACAGATACGCAGTATTTT.

V is TRBV19 and J is TRBJ1-2; TRBD1 matches 8 bases. Trimming cost V 3 bases and J 6 bases; bases outside gene matches: 6. The CDR3 is made up of 14 amino acids. Per germline, CDR1 LNHDA and CDR2 SQIVND (reference sequence). The CDR3 protein is CASSMGQANDGYTF. CDR3 DNA sequence: TGTGCCAGTAGTATGGGACAGGCGAATGATGGCTACACCTTC.

The CDR3 loop is CASRISGSGPNYGYTF. For the CDR3, the DNA is TGTGCCAGCAGGATATCCGGTTCAGGGCCTAACTATGGCTACACCTTC. The rearrangement links TRBV28 to TRBJ1-2; D perhaps matches TRBD1 (5 bases). Trimming took off 6 bases at V and 0 bases at J, with 17 bases between the two ends. Germline values: CDR1 MDHEN, CDR2 SYDVKM. The CDR3 runs to 16 residues.

This chain uses TRBV2 with TRBJ2-3, with TRBD2 matching over 9 bases. Germline V lookup: CDR1 SNHLY, CDR2 FYNNEI. The CDR3 is made up of 14 amino acids. CDR3 in amino acids: CATQAGGSTDTQYF. DNA of the CDR3: TGTGCGACGCAAGCGGGGGGCAGCACAGATACGCAGTATTTT.

The chain joins TRBV9 to TRBJ1-1, with 10 positions matching TRBD1. Germline CDR1 reads SGDLS; CDR2 reads YYNGEE. The CDR3 loop spans 17 amino acids. Trimming at V came to 4 bases and at J to 3 bases, leaving 12 bases not matched to a gene. CDR3 residues: CASSQMTGGVLDTEAFF. In nucleotides, the CDR3 is TGTGCCAGCAGCCAGATGACAGGGGGCGTATTGGACACTGAAGCTTTCTTT.

The V gene is TRBV4-1, the J gene TRBJ1-4, with D tentatively TRBD1 (6 bases). CDR3 length: 17 residues. Per germline, CDR1 MGHRA and CDR2 YSYEKL. V was trimmed by 2 bases and J by 0 bases, leaving 13 bases between them. This CDR3 reads CASSQFGQGSTNEKLFF. The CDR3 region has the DNA TGCGCCAGCAGCCAATTTGGCCAGGGGTCAACTAATGAAAAACTGTTTTTT.